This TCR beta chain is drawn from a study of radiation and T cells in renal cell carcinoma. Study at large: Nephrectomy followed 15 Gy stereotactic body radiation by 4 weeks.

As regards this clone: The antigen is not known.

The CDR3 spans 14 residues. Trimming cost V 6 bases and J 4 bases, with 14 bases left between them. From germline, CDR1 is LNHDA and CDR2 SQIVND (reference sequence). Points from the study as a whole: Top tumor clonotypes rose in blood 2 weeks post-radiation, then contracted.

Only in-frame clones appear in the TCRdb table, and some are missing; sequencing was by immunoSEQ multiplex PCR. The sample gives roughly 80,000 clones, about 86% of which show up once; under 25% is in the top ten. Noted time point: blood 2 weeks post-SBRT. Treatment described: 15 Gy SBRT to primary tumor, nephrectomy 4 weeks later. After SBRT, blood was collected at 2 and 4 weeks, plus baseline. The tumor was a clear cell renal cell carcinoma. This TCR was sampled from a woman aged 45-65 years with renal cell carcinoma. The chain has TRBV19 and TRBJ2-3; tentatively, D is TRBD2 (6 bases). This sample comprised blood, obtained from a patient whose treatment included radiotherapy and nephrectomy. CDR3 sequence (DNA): TGTGCCAGTAGGGAGACTAGACGCGCAGATACGCAGTATTTT. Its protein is CASRETRRADTQYF.